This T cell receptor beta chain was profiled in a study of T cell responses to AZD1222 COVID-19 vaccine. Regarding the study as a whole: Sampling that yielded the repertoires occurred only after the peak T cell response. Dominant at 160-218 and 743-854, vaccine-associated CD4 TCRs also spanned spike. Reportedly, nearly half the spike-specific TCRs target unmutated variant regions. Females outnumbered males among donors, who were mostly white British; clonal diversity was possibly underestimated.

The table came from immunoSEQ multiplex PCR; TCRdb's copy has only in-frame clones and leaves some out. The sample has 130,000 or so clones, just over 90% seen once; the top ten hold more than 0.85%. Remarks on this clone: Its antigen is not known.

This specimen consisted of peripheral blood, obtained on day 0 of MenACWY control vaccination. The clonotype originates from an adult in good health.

The CDR3 here is CASSNPPTESSYEQYF. CDR3 nucleotide sequence: TGTGCCAGCAGCAATCCGCCGACGGAGAGCTCCTACGAGCAGTACTTC. V usage is TRBV21-1 and J usage is TRBJ2-7; the table calls TRBD2, which could not be checked here. TRBV21-1 is designated a pseudogene. The CDR3 is 16 amino acids.